Below, 31 T cell receptor beta chains from the same sample are listed, as sequenced in a study of naive and memory T cell subsets. Both TRBC1 and TRBC2 were covered by a beta constant-region primer of two equimolar oligonucleotides. TCRdb re-called the UMI-ligation and nested PCR reads through MiXCR, storing one row per CDR3 protein. There are around 27,000 distinct CDR3 sequences in the sample; about 10% occur only once, and around a sixth lies in the top ten. The sample was effector memory CD4+ T cells from blood. The subset here: effector memory, CD45RA- CD27-. Receptors were obtained from a human donor in good health.

By share, this clonotype counts as medium-sized. This rearrangement joins TRBV6-1 to TRBJ2-3; 7 positions agree with TRBD1. Trimming took 0 bases from V and 2 from J; bases not matched to a gene: 2. Germline V gene data show CDR1 as MNHNS and CDR2 as SASEGT. The CDR3 extends over 15 amino acids. The CDR3 DNA follows: TGTGCCAGCAGTGAAGCCGGGACAGACACAGATACGCAGTATTTT. This gives the protein CASSEAGTDTDTQYF.

The chain has TRBV20-1 and TRBJ2-7, with D hard to call. The CDR3 covers 14 residues. Germline CDR1 is DFQATT and CDR2 is SNEGSKA (reference sequence). Trimming took off 1 base at V and 0 bases at J, with 10 bases between the two ends. The CDR3 is CSARGAGSSYEQYF. The DNA of the CDR3 is TGCAGTGCTAGAGGGGCTGGTTCCTCCTACGAGCAGTACTTC.

This clonotype has at least ten counts. The gene calls are TRBV20-1 and TRBJ1-2; 8 nucleotides agree with TRBD1. The CDR3 sequence is 14 residues long. The V and J ends lost 6 bases and 8 bases, in that order; junction bases with no gene match: 14. The germline CDR1 and CDR2 sequences are DFQATT and SNEGSKA (reference sequence). The CDR3 sequence: CSAPYDRGTGGYTF. Written as DNA, the CDR3 is TGCAGTGCCCCATATGACAGGGGAACTGGAGGCTACACCTTC.

This clonotype was observed many times. The rearrangement links TRBV7-2 to TRBJ2-1; D perhaps matches TRBD1 (6 bases). Trimming took 0 bases from V and 7 from J, leaving 10 bases between them. The length of the CDR3 is 14 residues. Germline-derived CDR1 and CDR2 are SGHTA and FQGNSA. The CDR3 loop reads CASSLALRGNEQFF. Here the CDR3 DNA reads TGTGCCAGCAGCTTAGCCTTAAGGGGGAATGAGCAGTTCTTC.

The chain joins TRBV12-3 or TRBV12-4 to TRBJ2-3; 9 nucleotides align to TRBD2. With V trimmed by 4 bases and J by 3 bases, 8 bases remained unmatched. The length of the CDR3 is 16 residues. The CDR3 spells CASSSSGRTRTDTQYF. The CDR3 bases are TGTGCCAGCAGTTCAAGCGGGAGGACCCGGACAGATACGCAGTATTTT.

This clonotype showed up just a few times. The chain is built from TRBV18 and TRBJ2-1; D might be TRBD1 or TRBD2, each matching 6 bases. Germline assignment: CDR1 KGHSH and CDR2 LQKENI. The CDR3 contains 16 residues. The V and J ends lost 1 base and 5 bases respectively, with 15 bases between them. CDR3 in DNA: TGTGCCAGCTCACCACAAATCGGGGGCCCGGACAATGAGCAGTTCTTC. Its protein product is CASSPQIGGPDNEQFF.

This clonotype was observed many times. Here the CDR3 reads CSARDHEGGSYNEQFF. The DNA for the CDR3 is TGCAGTGCTAGAGATCATGAGGGGGGCTCCTACAATGAGCAGTTCTTC. V is TRBV20-1 and J is TRBJ2-1; D may be TRBD1 or TRBD2 (6 bases each). This CDR3 has 16 residues. CDR1 DFQATT and CDR2 SNEGSKA come from the germline V gene (reference sequence). V lost 0 bases to trimming and J lost 0 bases, with 12 bases between them.

In its sample, this clonotype was seen a few times. This sequence joins TRBV18 and TRBJ2-1, with 13 bases that match TRBD2. With V trimmed by 4 bases and J by 7 bases, 7 bases remained unmatched. CDR1 and CDR2 from the germline V gene are KGHSH and LQKENI. The CDR3 length is 16 residues. CDR3: CASSLGLAGEGNEQFF. CDR3 nucleotides: TGTGCCAGCTCACTAGGACTAGCGGGAGAAGGGAATGAGCAGTTCTTC.

The table lists this clonotype with many counts. The V call is TRBV30, the J call TRBJ2-5; tentative D call: TRBD2 (5 bases). The CDR3 spans 12 residues. Trimming removed 5 bases from V and 5 bases from J, with 12 bases in between. Per germline, CDR1 GTSNPN and CDR2 SVGIG (reference sequence). The CDR3 loop reads CAWALSGETQYF. CDR3 nucleotide sequence: TGTGCCTGGGCCTTATCGGGGGAGACCCAGTACTTC.

This clonotype was observed a few times. This chain connects TRBV20-1 to TRBJ1-1; 7 positions agree with TRBD1. Germline CDR1 is DFQATT and CDR2 is SNEGSKA (reference sequence). V gave up 4 bases and J gave up 4 bases; unmatched junction bases: 9. The CDR3 has 14 residues. The CDR3, as DNA: TGCAGTGCTACTCGACAGGGAGGAGGCACTGAAGCTTTCTTT. This sequence encodes CSATRQGGGTEAFF.

This clonotype was counted only a few times. In DNA form, the CDR3 reads TGTGCCAGCAGTTTAACTATAGCCACAGATACGCAGTATTTT. Residues: CASSLTIATDTQYF. This chain connects TRBV27 to TRBJ2-3; D is ambiguous. The germline V gene has CDR1 MNHEY and CDR2 SMNVEV (reference sequence). Deletions cut 2 bases from V and 2 bases from J, with 8 bases between. The CDR3 extends over 14 amino acids.

This clonotype was counted only a few times. The chain employs TRBV7-9 and TRBJ2-7; 7 bases fit TRBD2. Germline CDR1 is SEHNR and CDR2 is FQNEAQ (reference sequence). The ends lost 5 bases at V and 2 bases at J; junction bases unmatched: 6. CDR3 length: 14 amino acids. CDR3 nucleotide sequence: TGTGCCAGCAGCGGCCCGGGGACTACCTACGAGCAGTACTTC. Its protein is CASSGPGTTYEQYF. Variable domain in full (rest from reference TRBV7-9 and TRBJ2-7): DTGVSQNPRHKITKRGQNVTFRCDPISEHNRLYWYRQTLGQGPEFLTYFQNEAQLEKSRLLSDRFSAERPKGSFSTLEIQRTEQGDSAMYLCASSGPGTTYEQYFGPGTRLTVT.

The table lists this clonotype with many counts. This chain's CDR3 is CASSPQAGTGELFF. CDR3 in DNA: TGTGCCAGCAGCCCCCAAGCAGGGACCGGGGAGCTGTTTTTT. The rearrangement links TRBV14 to TRBJ2-2; perhaps TRBD1 as D (5 bases). The CDR3 covers 14 residues. In germline, CDR1 is SGHDN, CDR2 FVKESK. Trimming cost V 4 bases and J 5 bases, with 11 bases left between them.

This clonotype was found a few times. The chain carries TRBV20-1 and TRBJ1-2; maybe TRBD1 (5 bases). CDR3 length equals 15 residues. CDR1 DFQATT and CDR2 SNEGSKA come from the germline V gene (reference sequence). Between the trimmed V and J ends, which lost 0 bases and 7 bases, there was a span of 18 bases. Here the CDR3 DNA reads TGCAGTGCTAGAGAAAGGGGCCTGACTCCCTCTGGCTACACCTTC. It encodes CSARERGLTPSGYTF.

There are a few counts of this clonotype. The rearrangement joins TRBV7-9 to TRBJ2-4; 7 bases fit TRBD1. The CDR3 has 17 residues. V was pared by 5 bases and J by 7 bases, with 17 bases of the junction left unmatched. Germline V CDR1 and CDR2: SEHNR, FQNEAQ (reference sequence). The CDR3 DNA follows: TGTGCCAGCAGCCCGGGACAGATAGGGTTGTTGAGGAACATTCAGTACTTC. The encoded protein is CASSPGQIGLLRNIQYF. The full variable domain, its missing parts supplied by reference TRBV7-9 and TRBJ2-4, is DTGVSQNPRHKITKRGQNVTFRCDPISEHNRLYWYRQTLGQGPEFLTYFQNEAQLEKSRLLSDRFSAERPKGSFSTLEIQRTEQGDSAMYLCASSPGQIGLLRNIQYFGAGTRLSVL.

This clonotype was detected ten times or more. The rearrangement uses TRBV2 and TRBJ1-2; D is undetermined. V was cut by 1 base and J by 0 bases, with 6 bases left in between. There are 14 residues in the CDR3. Germline CDR1 reads SNHLY; CDR2 reads FYNNEI. The CDR3 reads CASSEVLANYGYTF. The CDR3 region has the DNA TGTGCCAGCAGTGAAGTACTCGCTAACTATGGCTACACCTTC.

In its sample, this clonotype was seen many times. The chain has TRBV5-6 and TRBJ2-1; 9 positions agree with TRBD1. Looked up from germline, CDR1 is SGHDT and CDR2 is YYEEEE. The V and J ends lost 4 bases and 4 bases, in that order; junction bases with no gene match: 3. The CDR3 is 14 residues long. CDR3 sequence (DNA): TGTGCCAGCAGCGCGACAGGGGGGTACAATGAGCAGTTCTTC. It translates to CASSATGGYNEQFF. The full variable domain, in which reference TRBV5-6 and TRBJ2-1 provide the parts outside the CDR3, is DAGVTQSPTHLIKTRGQQVTLRCSPKSGHDTVSWYQQALGQGPQFIFQYYEEEERQRGNFPDRFSGHQFPNYSSELNVNALLLGDSALYLCASSATGGYNEQFFGPGTRLTVL.

This clonotype was picked up a small number of times. The gene calls are TRBV28 and TRBJ2-6; a weak D match, TRBD2 (5 bases). Germline CDR1 is MDHEN and CDR2 is SYDVKM. The CDR3 spans 17 residues. V lost 6 bases and J lost 0, with 15 bases in between. For the CDR3, the DNA is TGTGCCAGCAGCCCGGGATCACCCGTCTCTGGGGCCAACGTCCTGACTTTC. It encodes CASSPGSPVSGANVLTF.

The chain has TRBV7-6 and TRBJ2-1; 10 positions agree with TRBD1. CDR1 SGHVS and CDR2 FNYEAQ come from the germline V gene. This CDR3 comprises 16 residues. V shed 1 base and J 6 bases; nucleotides not matched to a gene: 6. The CDR3 nucleotides are TGTGCCAGCAGCTTAGGCGGGACAGGGGCTTCCAATGAGCAGTTCTTC. Translated: CASSLGGTGASNEQFF. The whole variable domain, filled in from reference TRBV7-6 and TRBJ2-1, reads GAGVSQSPRYKVTKRGQDVALRCDPISGHVSLYWYRQALGQGPEFLTYFNYEAQQDKSGLPNDRFSAERPEGSISTLTIQRTEQRDSAMYRCASSLGGTGASNEQFFGPGTRLTVL.

The chain links TRBV7-6 to TRBJ2-2, with a weak D call TRBD1 (5 bases). The ends were cut back, 5 bases at V and 8 bases at J, with 15 bases in the middle. This CDR3 region has 14 residues. Germline V gene lookup returns CDR1 SGHVS and CDR2 FNYEAQ. The CDR3 region has the DNA TGTGCCAGCAGCCCTTGGACAAGTACAGGGGAGCTGTTTTTT. Its protein product is CASSPWTSTGELFF.

This clonotype was detected a few times. The rearrangement joins TRBV4-1 to TRBJ2-3; 14 bases align to TRBD2. The CDR3 spans 16 residues. Germline loops: CDR1 MGHRA, CDR2 YSYEKL. V shed 4 bases, J shed 4 bases, and the junction held 4 bases outside the gene matches. CDR3 DNA sequence: TGCGCCAGCAGCCGGGGACTAGCGGGAGACGCAGATACGCAGTATTTT. It encodes CASSRGLAGDADTQYF.

The gene calls are TRBV2 and TRBJ2-1; 11 bases are a match to TRBD2. V lost 6 bases, J lost 5 bases, and 9 bases stayed unmatched. This CDR3 has 16 amino acids. The V gene's germline CDR1 is SNHLY and CDR2 FYNNEI. This CDR3 is CASSDMIAGGNNEQFF. CDR3 coding DNA: TGTGCCAGCAGCGATATGATAGCGGGGGGGAACAATGAGCAGTTCTTC.

The J gene is TRBJ1-1, the V gene TRBV12-3 or TRBV12-4; 7 bases are shared with TRBD1. The junction had 6 bases not matched to a gene; V was cut back by 3 bases and J by 8 bases. This CDR3 has 13 amino acids. Here the CDR3 reads CASSFRGRGEAFF. As DNA, the CDR3 is TGTGCCAGCAGTTTCCGAGGCAGGGGGGAAGCTTTCTTT.

This chain connects TRBV4-2 to TRBJ2-6; weak D call: TRBD1 (6 bases). There are 16 residues in the CDR3. Between the trimmed V and J ends, which lost 6 bases and 0 bases, there was a span of 12 bases. The V gene's germline CDR1 is LGHNA and CDR2 YNFKEQ. The CDR3 DNA is TGTGCCAGCAGTCCGGGACACTTCTCTGGGGCCAACGTCCTGACTTTC. Amino acid sequence: CASSPGHFSGANVLTF.

This clonotype was seen only a few times. The chain joins TRBV10-3 to TRBJ1-5; 7 bases are a match to TRBD1. Germline V gene lookup returns CDR1 ENHRY and CDR2 SYGVKD. The V segment lost 6 bases and the J segment 5 bases; nucleotides outside the gene matches: 10. This CDR3 has 15 residues. CDR3 residues: CAIRRDGTDDQPQHF. For the CDR3, the DNA is TGTGCCATCAGAAGAGATGGGACAGACGATCAGCCCCAGCATTTT.

V usage is TRBV4-3 and J usage is TRBJ2-3, with D perhaps matching TRBD2 (6 bases). The V and J ends lost 6 bases and 4 bases respectively, with 23 bases between them. Germline values: CDR1 LGHNA, CDR2 YSLEER. CDR3 length equals 17 residues. CDR3 sequence (DNA): TGCGCCAGCAGTCACTCCCATGAGGTAGCGGTGCCAGATACGCAGTATTTT. This sequence encodes CASSHSHEVAVPDTQYF.

This sequence joins TRBV5-4 and TRBJ2-5; a weak D match, TRBD2 (5 bases). The germline CDR1 and CDR2 sequences are SGHNT and YYREEE (reference sequence). Trimming pared 4 bases from V and 1 base from J, leaving 14 bases between. The CDR3 has 15 residues. The CDR3 loop reads CASSRDIRGQETQYF. The CDR3 coding sequence is TGTGCCAGCAGCCGCGACATCCGGGGCCAAGAGACCCAGTACTTC.

This clonotype turned up a few times. The chain uses TRBV5-6 and TRBJ2-5; D gene ambiguous. Germline CDR1 reads SGHDT; CDR2 reads YYEEEE. CDR3 size: 13 residues. Trimming removed 1 base at V and 2 bases at J, with 6 bases between. This chain's CDR3 is CASSLSVQETQYF. CDR3 sequence (DNA): TGTGCCAGCAGCTTGTCGGTTCAAGAGACCCAGTACTTC.

This clonotype appeared many times. The gene calls are TRBV7-7 and TRBJ2-1; maybe TRBD2 (5 bases). Trimming removed 5 bases from V and 10 bases from J, with 12 bases in between. This CDR3 contains 12 residues. The germline gives CDR1 SSHAT, CDR2 FNYEAQ (reference sequence). The CDR3 here is CASSKPRGEQFF. The CDR3 DNA follows: TGTGCCAGCAGCAAACCCCGCGGGGAGCAGTTCTTC.

This clonotype was counted a few times. The CDR3 sequence: CASSYASGPAYEQYF. The CDR3 DNA follows: TGTGCCAGCAGTTACGCTTCTGGACCAGCATACGAGCAGTACTTC. The chain couples TRBV6-2 or TRBV6-3 to TRBJ2-7, with D unclear. This CDR3 is 15 amino acids long. Trimming pared 2 bases from V and 4 bases from J, leaving 15 bases between. The germline V gene encodes CDR1 MNHEY and CDR2 SVGEGT.

This clonotype was found many times. V is TRBV29-1 and J is TRBJ1-1, with 9 nucleotides matching TRBD1. Germline V gene lookup returns CDR1 SQVTM and CDR2 ANQGSEA. The CDR3 runs to 16 residues. Unmatched junction bases numbered 9, after V lost 4 bases and J lost 0 bases. In nucleotides, the CDR3 is TGCAGCGTTGTCCCGATCAACAGGGGGCTGAACACTGAAGCTTTCTTT. Its protein product is CSVVPINRGLNTEAFF.